One sample yielded the 17 T cell receptor beta chains listed below, sequenced in a study of blood T cell repertoires in COVID-19. Some clones are missing from TCRdb's copy, which holds only in-frame ones; the method was immunoSEQ multiplex PCR. The table records 300,000 to 350,000 clones, over 70% of them present only once. Sequenced: peripheral blood. The receptors derive from a man aged 30 to 45 with active or convalescent COVID-19.

Concerning this clone: Distinct nucleotide sequences in the sample also encode this CDR3. The genes are TRBV19 and TRBJ1-5; D is undetermined. Germline assignment: CDR1 LNHDA and CDR2 SQIVND (reference sequence). CDR3 length: 14 residues. Deletions cut 1 base from V and 3 bases from J, with 7 bases between. The DNA for the CDR3 is TGTGCCAGTAGTATAGTTCCCCTCAATCAGCCCCAGCATTTT. It translates to CASSIVPLNQPQHF.

V usage is TRBV15 and J usage is TRBJ1-3, with D hard to call. This CDR3 comprises 15 residues. The germline V gene has CDR1 LNHNV and CDR2 YYDKDF (reference sequence). Deletions cut 5 bases from V and 0 bases from J, with 11 bases between. The CDR3 nucleotides are TGTGCCACCAGCTTAAGTCTATCCTCTGGAAACACCATATATTTT. This gives the protein CATSLSLSSGNTIYF.

The chain employs TRBV30 and TRBJ1-4; D ambiguous. Germline-derived CDR1 and CDR2 are GTSNPN and SVGIG (reference sequence). V shed 2 bases and J shed 8 bases, with 9 bases lying between them. CDR3 length: 12 amino acids. The CDR3 nucleotides are TGTGCCTGGAGTAGGTGGCGGGAAAAACTGTTTTTT. Protein: CAWSRWREKLFF.

The chain has TRBV9 and TRBJ2-7, with D possibly being TRBD2 (6 bases). Per germline, CDR1 SGDLS and CDR2 YYNGEE. Trimming took 0 bases from V and 3 from J, leaving 10 bases between them. This CDR3 spans 14 amino acids. CDR3 in amino acids: CASSVEEGVYEQYF. The CDR3 DNA sequence: TGTGCCAGCAGCGTAGAGGAGGGAGTCTACGAGCAGTACTTC.

The rearrangement uses TRBV29-1 and TRBJ1-1; maybe TRBD1 (5 bases). CDR1 and CDR2 from the germline V gene are SQVTM and ANQGSEA. V shed 1 base and J shed 2 bases, with 8 bases lying between them. The CDR3 is made up of 13 amino acids. CDR3 DNA sequence: TGCAGCGTTGAAGGGCGGACAAACACTGAAGCTTTCTTT. It codes for CSVEGRTNTEAFF.

V is TRBV30 and J is TRBJ1-4; D is perhaps TRBD1 (6 bases). This CDR3 spans 14 amino acids. The germline V gene has CDR1 GTSNPN and CDR2 SVGIG (reference sequence). V lost 0 bases and J 6 bases, leaving 11 bases between the germline ends. CDR3 sequence (DNA): TGTGCCTGGAGTGTCGTGGCAGGGGATGAAAAACTGTTTTTT. It translates to CAWSVVAGDEKLFF.

This clone showed up just a few times. Other DNA sequences in this specimen translate into the identical CDR3. This chain uses TRBV7-2 with TRBJ1-1; D possibly corresponds to TRBD1 (5 bases). Looked up from germline, CDR1 is SGHTA and CDR2 is FQGNSA. Trimming shortened V by 4 bases and J by 1 base, and 7 bases separated the two germline ends. The CDR3 is made up of 13 amino acids. CDR3 residues: CASSSQGNTEAFF. The CDR3 DNA follows: TGTGCCAGCAGCTCCCAGGGGAACACTGAAGCTTTCTTT. The whole variable domain, filled in from reference TRBV7-2 and TRBJ1-1, reads GAGVSQSPSNKVTEKGKDVELRCDPISGHTALYWYRQSLGQGLEFLIYFQGNSAPDKSGLPSDRFSAERTGGSVSTLTIQRTQQEDSAVYLCASSSQGNTEAFFGQGTRLTVV.

This chain connects TRBV5-1 to TRBJ1-3; D gene ambiguous. CDR1 and CDR2 (germline): SGHRS, YFSETQ. V was trimmed by 4 bases and J by 0 bases, leaving 14 bases between them. CDR3 length: 16 residues. CDR3 loop: CASSKTRHRSGNTIYF. The CDR3 DNA is TGCGCCAGCAGCAAGACCAGGCATCGCTCTGGAAACACCATATATTTT.

V is TRBV2 and J is TRBJ1-6; perhaps TRBD1 as D (6 bases). CDR1 SNHLY and CDR2 FYNNEI come from the germline V gene. The CDR3 contains 14 residues. Between the trimmed V and J ends, which lost 6 bases and 9 bases, there was a span of 15 bases. The CDR3 loop is CASSFDRIGSPLHF. CDR3 nucleotides: TGTGCCAGCAGCTTTGACAGGATCGGTTCACCCCTCCACTTT.

The gene calls are TRBV5-5 and TRBJ2-5; 8 bases map to TRBD1. Trimming removed 4 bases from V and 3 bases from J; junction bases left unmatched: 5. CDR1 and CDR2 from the germline V gene are SGHKS and YYEKEE (reference sequence). The CDR3 length is 14 residues. The CDR3 DNA reads as TGTGCCAGCAGCCCACGACAGGGGAAAGAGACCCAGTACTTC. Its translation: CASSPRQGKETQYF.

The genes are TRBV12-3 or TRBV12-4 and TRBJ1-2; D ambiguous. The CDR3 length is 13 residues. V gave up 3 bases and J gave up 6 bases, with 11 bases separating them. The CDR3 region has the DNA TGTGCCAGCAGTTTGGTGGGCTGGGATGGCTACACCTTC. The encoded protein is CASSLVGWDGYTF.

The chain combines TRBV18 with TRBJ2-1, with 9 bases lining up with TRBD1. J lost 6 bases, V lost 2 bases, and 11 bases had no gene match. CDR3 length equals 17 residues. CDR1 KGHSH and CDR2 LQKENI come from the germline V gene. The CDR3 DNA follows: TGTGCCAGCTCACCAAACCGGGACAGGGTAGGCTTCAATGAGCAGTTCTTC. It yields the protein CASSPNRDRVGFNEQFF.

This clone appeared once. The chain combines TRBV7-9 with TRBJ2-3, with D maybe TRBD1 (5 bases). Trimming shortened V by 4 bases and J by 5 bases, and 19 bases separated the two germline ends. The CDR3 contains 16 residues. CDR1 and CDR2 (germline): SEHNR, FQNEAQ (reference sequence). The CDR3, as DNA: TGTGCCAGCAGCTCCAAGGGGCGGCAAACTCGAGATACGCAGTATTTT. As protein: CASSSKGRQTRDTQYF.

The V and J genes are TRBV29-1 and TRBJ2-1, with D tentatively TRBD2 (6 bases). Germline values: CDR1 SQVTM, CDR2 ANQGSEA. V was pared by 6 bases and J by 1 base, with 13 bases between. The CDR3 loop spans 14 amino acids. The CDR3, as DNA: TGCAGCGTGCCGGGACTTGGTTCCTACAATGAGCAGTTCTTC. As protein: CSVPGLGSYNEQFF.

This clone appeared once. The rearrangement joins TRBV11-1 to TRBJ2-7, with D possibly matching TRBD1 (6 bases). The CDR3 totals 15 residues. V lost 2 bases, J lost 1 base, and 12 bases lay in between. Germline-derived CDR1 and CDR2 are SGHAT and FQDESV (reference sequence). The CDR3 is CASSLTQGISYEQYF. In nucleotides, the CDR3 is TGTGCCAGCAGCTTAACGCAGGGGATATCCTACGAGCAGTACTTC.

The V call is TRBV15, the J call TRBJ2-7; D gene unclear. There are 13 residues in the CDR3. Germline CDR1 and CDR2: LNHNV and YYDKDF (reference sequence). The V and J ends lost 3 bases and 2 bases respectively, with 8 bases between them. CDR3 sequence reads: CATSSSRAYEQYF. The CDR3 coding sequence is TGTGCCACCAGCAGCTCTCGGGCCTACGAGCAGTACTTC.

This rearrangement joins TRBV5-4 to TRBJ2-5; 7 positions agree with TRBD2. CDR3 length equals 16 residues. Looked up from germline, CDR1 is SGHNT and CDR2 is YYREEE (reference sequence). The trim removed 4 bases at V and 1 base at J, leaving 10 bases unmatched. The CDR3 DNA follows: TGTGCCAGCAGCAGAGACCCGGCGGGGGTCCAAGAGACCCAGTACTTC. Encoded protein: CASSRDPAGVQETQYF.